The 8 T cell receptor beta chains given below trace back to one sample, sequenced in a study of cytomegalovirus exposure and HLA in healthy donors. The PCR used 60 Vbeta and 13 Jbeta primers. Method: immunoSEQ multiplex PCR; TCRdb's copy keeps in-frame clones and lacks some. The table shows about 100,000 clones, with approximately 80% occurring only once. Sequenced sample: PBMCs. The receptors stem from a male donor in good health and CMV-seronegative.

The CDR3 loop reads CASSLAGLRNTEAFF. CDR3 nucleotides: TGCGCCAGCAGCTTGGCGGGGTTGCGGAACACTGAAGCTTTCTTT. The V call is TRBV5-1, the J call TRBJ1-1, with unresolved D. The CDR3 extends over 15 amino acids. The germline gives CDR1 SGHRS, CDR2 YFSETQ. Between the trimmed V and J ends, which lost 0 bases and 1 base, there was a span of 10 bases.

The chain joins TRBV7-9 to TRBJ2-1, with a weak D call TRBD2 (5 bases). Germline-derived CDR1 and CDR2 are SEHNR and FQNEAQ (reference sequence). The germline V and J ends were trimmed by 4 bases and 6 bases, with 19 bases remaining between them. CDR3 length: 16 amino acids. In DNA, the CDR3 is TGTGCCAGCAGCTCCCGAACGGGATCGGCGGGCAATGAGCAGTTCTTC. As protein: CASSSRTGSAGNEQFF.

This chain uses TRBV25-1 with TRBJ2-5; 7 bases match TRBD1. The DNA end favors TRBJ2-7, so the J call may be wrong. The germline V gene encodes CDR1 MGHDK and CDR2 SYGVNS. This CDR3 has 14 amino acids. The CDR3 is CASSDWGTGAEQYF. CDR3 sequence (DNA): TGTGCCAGCAGTGATTGGGGTACAGGGGCCGAGCAGTACTTC.

In this sample, this clone turned up once. V usage is TRBV5-6 and J usage is TRBJ2-7; D is unresolved. There are 15 residues in the CDR3. V shed 4 bases and J shed 4 bases, with 18 bases lying between them. CDR1 is SGHDT, CDR2 YYEEEE, per germline. As DNA, the CDR3 is TGTGCCAGCAGCCCCAGATTGGCGGAAAAATACGAGCAGTACTTC. Translating it yields CASSPRLAEKYEQYF.

This chain links TRBV2 with TRBJ1-5, with 8 bases that match TRBD1. J lost 7 bases, V lost 0 bases, and 8 bases had no gene match. This CDR3 region has 16 residues. Per germline, CDR1 SNHLY and CDR2 FYNNEI. The CDR3 DNA reads as TGTGCCAGCAGTGAAGCAGAGGCAGGGGGCAGACAGCCCCAGCATTTT. Translation: CASSEAEAGGRQPQHF.

The chain joins TRBV6-5 to TRBJ2-5, with 7 bases aligning to TRBD1. The DNA end favors TRBJ2-7, so the J call may be wrong. Germline V gene lookup returns CDR1 MNHEY and CDR2 SVGAGI. The CDR3 has 14 residues. CDR3 DNA: TGTGCCAGCAGGACAGGGAACGATCCCTACGAGCAGTACTTC. Translated, it gives CASRTGNDPYEQYF.

This chain connects TRBV18 to TRBJ2-1; 10 nucleotides match TRBD2. The CDR3 contains 16 residues. The V segment lost 0 bases and the J segment 5 bases; nucleotides outside the gene matches: 4. CDR1 and CDR2 from the germline V gene are KGHSH and LQKENI. In nucleotides, the CDR3 is TGTGCCAGCTCACCACCTCCTAGCGGGAGAGACAATGAGCAGTTCTTC. Translated: CASSPPPSGRDNEQFF. Variable domain in full (rest from reference TRBV18 and TRBJ2-1): NAGVMQNPRHLVRRRGQEARLRCSPMKGHSHVYWYRQLPEEGLKFMVYLQKENIIDESGMPKERFSAEFPKEGPSILRIQQVVRGDSAAYFCASSPPPSGRDNEQFFGPGTRLTVL.

The chain couples TRBV19 to TRBJ1-2, with no clear D. The germline gives CDR1 LNHDA, CDR2 SQIVND (reference sequence). The V and J ends lost 3 bases and 4 bases respectively, with 9 bases between them. The CDR3 consists of 13 residues. The CDR3 loop reads CASSMGLAYGYTF. CDR3 nucleotides: TGTGCCAGTAGTATGGGCCTCGCCTATGGCTACACCTTC.